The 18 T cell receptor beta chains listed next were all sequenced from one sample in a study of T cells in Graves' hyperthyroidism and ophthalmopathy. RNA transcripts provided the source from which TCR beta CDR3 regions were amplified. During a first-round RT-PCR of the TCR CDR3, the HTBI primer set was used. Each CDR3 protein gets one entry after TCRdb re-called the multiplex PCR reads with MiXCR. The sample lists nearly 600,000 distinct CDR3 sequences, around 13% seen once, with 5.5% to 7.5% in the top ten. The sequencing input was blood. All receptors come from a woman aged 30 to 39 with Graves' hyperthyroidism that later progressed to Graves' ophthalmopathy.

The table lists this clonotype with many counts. CDR3 sequence (DNA): TGTGCCAGCAGCTTAGCATTCGGGTCAGGTGAGCAGTTCTTC. This gives the protein CASSLAFGSGEQFF. This sequence joins TRBV7-8 and TRBJ2-1; D gene uncertain. The length of the CDR3 is 14 residues. CDR1 is SGHVS, CDR2 FQNEAQ, per germline. The ends were cut back, 0 bases at V and 9 bases at J, with 12 bases in the middle.

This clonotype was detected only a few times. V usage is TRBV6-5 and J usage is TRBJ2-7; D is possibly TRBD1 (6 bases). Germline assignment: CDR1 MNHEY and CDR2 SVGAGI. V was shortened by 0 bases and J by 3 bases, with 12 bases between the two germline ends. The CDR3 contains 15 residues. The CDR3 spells CASSYSGAHSYEQYF. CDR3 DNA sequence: TGTGCCAGCAGTTACTCGGGGGCGCATAGCTACGAGCAGTACTTC.

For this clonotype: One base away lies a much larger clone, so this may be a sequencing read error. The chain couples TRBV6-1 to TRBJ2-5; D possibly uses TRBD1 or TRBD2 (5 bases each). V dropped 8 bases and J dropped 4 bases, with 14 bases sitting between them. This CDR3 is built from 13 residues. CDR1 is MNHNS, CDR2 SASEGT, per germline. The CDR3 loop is CASAWGMTETQYF. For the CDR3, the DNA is TGTGCCAGCGCATGGGGGATGACAGAGACCCAGTACTTC.

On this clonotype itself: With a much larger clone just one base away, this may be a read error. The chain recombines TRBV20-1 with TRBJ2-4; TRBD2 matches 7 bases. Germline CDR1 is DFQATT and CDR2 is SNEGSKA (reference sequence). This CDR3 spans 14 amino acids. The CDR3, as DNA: TGCGGTGCAGGAGTAGGCGGGAGTAAATACATTCAGTACTTC. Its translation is CGAGVGGSKYIQYF.

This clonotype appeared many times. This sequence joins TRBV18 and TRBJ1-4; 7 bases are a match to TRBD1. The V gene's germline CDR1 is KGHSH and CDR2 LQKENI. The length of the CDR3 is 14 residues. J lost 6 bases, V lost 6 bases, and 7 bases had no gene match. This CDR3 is CASSQDRVDEKLFF. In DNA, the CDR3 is TGTGCCAGCTCCCAAGACAGGGTAGATGAAAAACTGTTTTTT.

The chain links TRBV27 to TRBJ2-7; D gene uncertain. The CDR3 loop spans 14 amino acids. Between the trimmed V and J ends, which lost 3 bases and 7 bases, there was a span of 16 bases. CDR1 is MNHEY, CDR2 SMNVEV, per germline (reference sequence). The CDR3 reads CASSFSYDLSEQYF. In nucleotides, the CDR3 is TGTGCCAGCAGTTTTAGTTATGACTTGAGTGAGCAGTACTTC.

CDR3 residues: CASSYKDGETEAFF. CDR3 DNA: TGCGCCAGCAGCTACAAGGATGGGGAAACTGAAGCTTTCTTT. The chain has TRBV5-1 and TRBJ1-1, with D uncertain. There are 14 residues in the CDR3. CDR1 is SGHRS, CDR2 YFSETQ, per germline. Trimming stripped 3 bases from V and 5 bases from J, with 14 bases between.

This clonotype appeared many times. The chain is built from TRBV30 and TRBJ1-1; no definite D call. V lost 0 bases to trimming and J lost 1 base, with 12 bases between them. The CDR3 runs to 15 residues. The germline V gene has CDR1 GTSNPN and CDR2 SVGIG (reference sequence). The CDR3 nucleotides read TGTGCCTGGAGTGTACGGTCCGGTGGGAACACTGAAGCTTTCTTT. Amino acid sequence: CAWSVRSGGNTEAFF. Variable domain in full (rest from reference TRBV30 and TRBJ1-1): SQTIHQWPATLVQPVGSPLSLECTVEGTSNPNLYWYRQAAGRGLQLLFYSVGIGQISSEVPQNLSASRPQDRQFILSSKKLLLSDSGFYLCAWSVRSGGNTEAFFGQGTRLTVV.

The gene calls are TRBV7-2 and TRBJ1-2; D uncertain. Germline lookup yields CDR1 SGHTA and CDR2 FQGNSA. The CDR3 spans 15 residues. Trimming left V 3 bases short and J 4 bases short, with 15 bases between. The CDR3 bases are TGTGCCAGCAGCTTCGGGATTGCCGTAGGCTATGGCTACACCTTC. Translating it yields CASSFGIAVGYGYTF.

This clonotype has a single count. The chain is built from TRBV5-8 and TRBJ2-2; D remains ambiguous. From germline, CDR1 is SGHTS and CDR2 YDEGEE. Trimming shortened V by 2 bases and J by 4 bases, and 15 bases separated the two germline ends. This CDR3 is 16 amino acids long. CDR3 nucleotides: TGTGCCAGCAGCTTCCGGACCCAAATTTCCACCGGGGAGCTGTTTTTT. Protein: CASSFRTQISTGELFF.

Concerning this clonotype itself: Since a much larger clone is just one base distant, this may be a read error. The CDR3 protein is CASIGPETAAANEKLFF. The DNA for the CDR3 is TGTGCCAGCATCGGCCCCGAGACCGCAGCAGCTAATGAAAAACTGTTTTTT. The gene calls are TRBV6-1 and TRBJ2-2; D is unresolved. The J call may be mistaken, given a closer DNA end match to TRBJ1-4. Germline V gene sequence: CDR1 MNHNS, CDR2 SASEGT. This CDR3 comprises 17 residues.

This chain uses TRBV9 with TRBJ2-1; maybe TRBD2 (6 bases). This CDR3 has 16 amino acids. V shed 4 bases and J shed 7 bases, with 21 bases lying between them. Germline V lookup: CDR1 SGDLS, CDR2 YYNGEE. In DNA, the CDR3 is TGTGCCAGCAGCCCCGGGTTTGGCGGGATGGGAAATGAGCAGTTCTTC. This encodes CASSPGFGGMGNEQFF. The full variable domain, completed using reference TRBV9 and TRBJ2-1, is DSGVTQTPKHLITATGQRVTLRCSPRSGDLSVYWYQQSLDQGLQFLIQYYNGEERAKGNILERFSAQQFPDLHSELNLSSLELGDSALYFCASSPGFGGMGNEQFFGPGTRLTVL.

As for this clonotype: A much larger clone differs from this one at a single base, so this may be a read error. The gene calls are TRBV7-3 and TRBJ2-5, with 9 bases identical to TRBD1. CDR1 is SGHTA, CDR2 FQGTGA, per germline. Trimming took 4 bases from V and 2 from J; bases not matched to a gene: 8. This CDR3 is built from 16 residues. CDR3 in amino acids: CASSSPGTGYQETQYF. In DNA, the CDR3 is TGTGCCAGCAGCTCGCCTGGGACAGGGTATCAAGAGACCCAGTACTTC.

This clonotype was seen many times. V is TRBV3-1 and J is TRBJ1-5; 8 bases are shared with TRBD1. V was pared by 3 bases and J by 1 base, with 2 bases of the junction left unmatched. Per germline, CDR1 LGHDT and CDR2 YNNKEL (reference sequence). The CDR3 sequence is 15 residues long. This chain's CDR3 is CASSQRTGSNQPQHF. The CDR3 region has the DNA TGTGCCAGCAGCCAGCGGACAGGGAGCAATCAGCCCCAGCATTTT.

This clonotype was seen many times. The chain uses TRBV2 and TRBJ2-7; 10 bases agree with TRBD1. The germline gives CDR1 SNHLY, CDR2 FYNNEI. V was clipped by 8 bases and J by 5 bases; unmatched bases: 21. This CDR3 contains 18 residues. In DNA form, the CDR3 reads TGTGCCAGCTCACCGGGACAGGGGAGGGGGGGCGGTTCCCACGAGCAGTACTTC. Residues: CASSPGQGRGGGSHEQYF.

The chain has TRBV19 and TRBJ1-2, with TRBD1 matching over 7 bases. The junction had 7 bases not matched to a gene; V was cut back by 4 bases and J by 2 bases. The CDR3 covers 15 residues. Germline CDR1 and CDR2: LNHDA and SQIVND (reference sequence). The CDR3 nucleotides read TGTGCCAGTAGTACCTGGGACAGCCCAAACTATGGCTACACCTTC. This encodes CASSTWDSPNYGYTF.

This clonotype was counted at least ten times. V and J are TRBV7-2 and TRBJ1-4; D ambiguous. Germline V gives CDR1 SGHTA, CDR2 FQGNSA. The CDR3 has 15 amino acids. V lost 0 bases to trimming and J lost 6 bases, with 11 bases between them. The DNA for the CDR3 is TGTGCCAGCAGCTTAGCAGCAGGCCTCGATGAAAAACTGTTTTTT. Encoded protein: CASSLAAGLDEKLFF.

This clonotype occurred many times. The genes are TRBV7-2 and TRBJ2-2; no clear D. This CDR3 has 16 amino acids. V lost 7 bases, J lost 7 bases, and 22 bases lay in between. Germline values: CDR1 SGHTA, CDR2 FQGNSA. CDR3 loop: CASTEGPRYIGGELFF. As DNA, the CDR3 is TGTGCCAGCACCGAAGGACCGAGATATATCGGCGGGGAGCTGTTTTTT. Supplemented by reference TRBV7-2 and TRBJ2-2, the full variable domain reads GAGVSQSPSNKVTEKGKDVELRCDPISGHTALYWYRQSLGQGLEFLIYFQGNSAPDKSGLPSDRFSAERTGGSVSTLTIQRTQQEDSAVYLCASTEGPRYIGGELFFGEGSRLTVL.